This TCR beta chain was identified during a study of technical replicates of blood from four donors. Only in-frame clones appear in the TCRdb table, and some are missing; sequencing was by immunoSEQ multiplex PCR. The sample lists about 50,000 clones; nearly 95% were seen once. Germline CDR1 SEHNR, CDR2 FQNEAQ (reference sequence). Trimming took 0 bases from V and 5 from J, leaving 10 bases between them. CDR3 length equals 14 residues. The TCR was taken from a human donor in good health. Some clones in this sample may be carry-over from other donors' samples. This rearrangement joins TRBV7-9 to TRBJ1-2; D unclear. Sequences were obtained from PBMCs. The DNA for the CDR3 is TGTGCCAGCAGCTTAGCACAGTCTCGGTATGGCTACACCTTC. Its protein product is CASSLAQSRYGYTF.